These 29 T cell receptor beta chains were sequenced from one sample in a study of naive and memory T cell subsets. Study-level points and caveats: Possibly reflecting memory cells re-expressing CD45RA, a few larger clonotypes occurred in naive repertoires, especially CD8.

Their recognized antigens are unknown. An equimolar mix of two oligonucleotides served as the beta constant-region primer for TRBC1 and TRBC2. The ligated cDNA underwent four PCR rounds using SP2 and nested alpha and beta constant-region primers. MiXCR was run by TCRdb on the UMI-ligation and nested PCR reads, yielding one entry per CDR3 protein. This sample yields roughly 99,000 distinct CDR3 sequences, of which roughly 12% are seen a single time; just over 0.13% belongs to the top ten. Input material: naive CD4+ T cells from blood. The receptors were sampled from a human donor in good health.

The rearrangement joins TRBV5-1 to TRBJ2-3; 10 positions match TRBD1. The ends lost 5 bases at V and 5 bases at J; junction bases unmatched: 5. The CDR3 is made up of 14 amino acids. Germline values: CDR1 SGHRS, CDR2 YFSETQ. The CDR3 spells CASRRTGGQDTQYF. DNA of the CDR3: TGCGCCAGCAGAAGGACAGGGGGTCAAGATACGCAGTATTTT.

The chain links TRBV23-1 to TRBJ2-7, with D unresolved. TRBV23-1 has ORF status, its function being uncertain. The V gene lost 7 bases and the J gene lost 2 bases, with 9 bases spanning the gap. This CDR3 contains 12 residues. CDR3 region: CASTRNTYEQYF. The DNA for the CDR3 is TGCGCCAGCACCCGAAATACCTACGAGCAGTACTTC.

The chain links TRBV7-6 to TRBJ1-3; no clear D. Germline V gene data show CDR1 as SGHVS and CDR2 as FNYEAQ. The V and J ends lost 1 base and 9 bases respectively, with 13 bases between them. There are 14 residues in the CDR3. CDR3 nucleotide sequence: TGTGCCAGCAGCTTAGGGGAAGGTTCGGGCACCATATATTTT. Protein sequence: CASSLGEGSGTIYF.

There are many counts of this clonotype. The V gene is TRBV4-1, the J gene TRBJ2-2, with 8 bases aligning to TRBD2. This CDR3 is built from 16 residues. Trimming cost V 1 base and J 1 base; bases outside gene matches: 2. Germline V gene sequence: CDR1 MGHRA, CDR2 YSYEKL. CDR3 DNA sequence: TGCGCCAGCAGCCAAGTAAGCGGGGGGAACACCGGGGAGCTGTTTTTT. Translation: CASSQVSGGNTGELFF.

This clonotype was counted between two and nine times. This chain connects TRBV2 to TRBJ2-7; D ambiguous. V lost 6 bases and J 1 base, leaving 4 bases between the germline ends. Germline V lookup: CDR1 SNHLY, CDR2 FYNNEI. This CDR3 comprises 11 residues. The CDR3 DNA reads TGTGCCAGCAGGGAATCCTACGAGCAGTACTTC. It is translated as CASRESYEQYF.

In this sample, this clonotype turned up a few times. The chain links TRBV29-1 to TRBJ1-1; D unresolved. CDR3 length equals 9 residues. CDR1 and CDR2 (germline): SQVTM, ANQGSEA. CDR3 protein: CTTGPEAFF. CDR3 in DNA: TGCACCACCGGCCCTGAAGCTTTCTTT.

The chain carries TRBV19 and TRBJ2-7; TRBD2 agrees at 7 bases. Germline CDR1 LNHDA, CDR2 SQIVND (reference sequence). Losses at the gene ends were 3 bases for V and 2 bases for J; bases not matched to a gene: 4. CDR3 length equals 14 residues. The CDR3 protein is CASSIGGFPYEQYF. The CDR3 DNA reads TGTGCCAGTAGTATCGGGGGGTTTCCCTACGAGCAGTACTTC.

This clonotype was observed a handful of times. The chain carries TRBV28 and TRBJ2-5; 11 bases line up with TRBD2. Germline CDR1 reads MDHEN; CDR2 reads SYDVKM. This CDR3 is 15 amino acids long. The junction had 3 bases not matched to a gene; V was cut back by 3 bases and J by 3 bases. The chain's CDR3 is CASSFLTSGKETQYF. The CDR3 nucleotides are TGTGCCAGCAGTTTTTTGACTAGCGGGAAAGAGACCCAGTACTTC.

This clonotype was counted a few times. The chain links TRBV20-1 to TRBJ2-5; 10 nucleotides agree with TRBD2. CDR3 length equals 15 residues. The junction had 13 bases not matched to a gene; V was cut back by 7 bases and J by 5 bases. Germline-derived CDR1 and CDR2 are DFQATT and SNEGSKA (reference sequence). The CDR3 here is CSVRPGLASQETQYF. DNA for the CDR3: TGCAGTGTCAGACCGGGACTAGCGTCGCAGGAGACCCAGTACTTC.

The chain joins TRBV6-2 or TRBV6-3 to TRBJ1-2; D may be TRBD1 (5 bases). CDR3 length: 13 residues. The V end lost 6 bases, the J end lost 7 bases, and 15 bases lay between the germline ends. Per the germline V gene, CDR1 is MNHEY and CDR2 is SVGEGT. CDR3 coding DNA: TGTGCCAGCAGCTGGGACGTTGTGTTTGGCTACACCTTC. Amino acid sequence: CASSWDVVFGYTF.

The rearrangement joins TRBV7-9 to TRBJ1-6; 9 bases fit TRBD1. CDR1 is SEHNR and CDR2 is FQNEAQ in the germline V gene (reference sequence). V shed 3 bases and J 13 bases; nucleotides not matched to a gene: 7. The CDR3 runs 14 residues. This chain's CDR3 is CASSFRDRDFPLHF. The CDR3 DNA reads TGTGCCAGCAGCTTCCGGGACAGGGATTTTCCCCTCCACTTT. The full variable domain, completed using reference TRBV7-9 and TRBJ1-6, is DTGVSQNPRHKITKRGQNVTFRCDPISEHNRLYWYRQTLGQGPEFLTYFQNEAQLEKSRLLSDRFSAERPKGSFSTLEIQRTEQGDSAMYLCASSFRDRDFPLHFGNGTRLTVT.

The chain employs TRBV3-1 and TRBJ1-4; possibly TRBD1 for D (5 bases). CDR3 length equals 14 residues. Germline V CDR1 and CDR2: LGHDT, YNNKEL (reference sequence). Trimming stripped 10 bases from V and 0 bases from J, with 12 bases between. The CDR3 coding sequence is TGTGCCACAGGCCTACAGGCAACTAATGAAAAACTGTTTTTT. Translation: CATGLQATNEKLFF.

This clonotype has more than one count but fewer than ten. The rearrangement joins TRBV6-2 or TRBV6-3 to TRBJ2-1, with TRBD2 matching over 14 bases. The CDR3 extends over 16 amino acids. With 5 bases clipped from V and 7 bases from J, the junction kept 7 bases outside the gene matches. CDR1 is MNHEY, CDR2 SVGEGT, per germline. Here the CDR3 reads CASSPRLAGGPNEQFF. The CDR3 coding sequence is TGTGCCAGCAGTCCCCGACTAGCGGGGGGGCCAAATGAGCAGTTCTTC.

This clonotype occurred a few times. The CDR3 reads CASSPTANSPLHF. Written as DNA, the CDR3 is TGTGCCAGCAGCCCGACGGCGAATTCACCCCTCCACTTT. The chain has TRBV5-5 and TRBJ1-6, with D unresolved. The CDR3 totals 13 residues. The ends were cut back, 4 bases at V and 7 bases at J, with 9 bases in the middle. The germline gives CDR1 SGHKS, CDR2 YYEKEE (reference sequence).

This clonotype has ten or more counts. The chain couples TRBV28 to TRBJ2-7; D remains ambiguous. Deletions cut 2 bases from V and 4 bases from J, with 6 bases between. Germline V lookup: CDR1 MDHEN, CDR2 SYDVKM. The CDR3 length is 12 residues. CDR3 protein: CASSLNGYEQYF. The CDR3 DNA sequence: TGTGCCAGCAGTTTAAATGGGTACGAGCAGTACTTC.

The genes are TRBV18 and TRBJ1-5; D gene ambiguous. The germline V and J ends were trimmed by 3 bases and 2 bases, with 14 bases remaining between them. Germline V gives CDR1 KGHSH, CDR2 LQKENI. CDR3 length equals 16 residues. The CDR3 sequence is CASSPDRVGGNQPQHF. The CDR3, as DNA: TGTGCCAGCTCACCGGATCGCGTAGGAGGCAATCAGCCCCAGCATTTT.

This clonotype was seen only a few times. The gene calls are TRBV24-1 and TRBJ2-2; 10 nucleotides align to TRBD1. Germline lookup yields CDR1 KGHDR and CDR2 SFDVKD. V shed 4 bases and J 3 bases; nucleotides not matched to a gene: 7. CDR3 length: 17 amino acids. For the CDR3, the DNA is TGTGCCACCAGTGACCCCCCAGGACAGGGGGACACCGGGGAGCTGTTTTTT. Protein sequence: CATSDPPGQGDTGELFF.

Many counts were recorded for this clonotype. J is TRBJ1-2 and V is TRBV20-1, with a weak D call TRBD1 (5 bases). Looked up from germline, CDR1 is DFQATT and CDR2 is SNEGSKA (reference sequence). This CDR3 has 13 amino acids. Trimming removed 5 bases from V and 6 bases from J, with 16 bases in between. The CDR3 is CSARRAGLDGYTF. The CDR3 DNA follows: TGCAGTGCTCGGCGGGCAGGGCTGGATGGCTACACCTTC.

This clonotype was seen many times. The CDR3 nucleotides are TGTGCCTGGAGTGCTAACTCCTATTACGAGCAGTACTTC. Translation: CAWSANSYYEQYF. The rearrangement uses TRBV30 and TRBJ2-7; D remains unclear. CDR3 size: 13 residues. The germline gives CDR1 GTSNPN, CDR2 SVGIG (reference sequence). V was shortened by 1 base and J by 4 bases, with 11 bases between the two germline ends.

The V and J genes are TRBV20-1 and TRBJ2-2; the D is unclear. V lost 6 bases and J 0 bases, leaving 11 bases between the germline ends. This CDR3 has 14 amino acids. Germline V gene data show CDR1 as DFQATT and CDR2 as SNEGSKA (reference sequence). CDR3 coding DNA: TGCAGTGCCGCGAAGGCGACGAACACCGGGGAGCTGTTTTTT. Its protein product is CSAAKATNTGELFF.

This chain joins TRBV6-2 or TRBV6-3 and TRBJ1-5, with D possibly being TRBD1 (5 bases). Germline CDR1 is MNHEY and CDR2 is SVGEGT. Trimming stripped 2 bases from V and 0 bases from J, with 8 bases between. CDR3 length: 15 amino acids. The CDR3 region is CASSYGTYSNQPQHF. CDR3 bases: TGTGCCAGCAGTTACGGGACTTATAGCAATCAGCCCCAGCATTTT.

This clonotype was seen a few times. The chain is built from TRBV7-2 and TRBJ2-3, with TRBD1 matching 8 bases. Germline lookup yields CDR1 SGHTA and CDR2 FQGNSA. CDR3 length: 16 residues. V dropped 3 bases and J dropped 4; count of bases not matched to a gene: 9. The CDR3 coding sequence is TGTGCCAGCAGCTTGGGAGGCGCAGGGGGCGCAGATACGCAGTATTTT. Its translation is CASSLGGAGGADTQYF.

This clonotype was seen many times. CDR3: CASSLITRGAEQYF. The CDR3 DNA follows: TGTGCCAGCAGCTTAATAACCCGGGGTGCCGAGCAGTACTTC. The chain joins TRBV7-2 to TRBJ2-7, with D possibly matching TRBD2 (5 bases). The germline V gene has CDR1 SGHTA and CDR2 FQGNSA. This CDR3 is built from 14 residues. With 2 bases removed from V and 6 bases from J, the gap between germline ends came to 14 bases.

At least ten counts were recorded for this clonotype. The genes are TRBV20-1 and TRBJ2-6; 9 positions match TRBD1. Germline V gene lookup returns CDR1 DFQATT and CDR2 SNEGSKA (reference sequence). With V trimmed by 0 bases and J by 3 bases, 15 bases remained unmatched. This CDR3 is 20 amino acids long. The CDR3 bases are TGCAGTGCTAGAGATCGGAGGACCGGGACAGGGCCTGGTGGGGCCAACGTCCTGACTTTC. Its protein product is CSARDRRTGTGPGGANVLTF.

There are many counts of this clonotype. The V gene is TRBV24-1, the J gene TRBJ1-1; D is unresolved. The V and J ends lost 4 bases and 5 bases respectively, with 10 bases between them. This CDR3 contains 13 residues. Germline CDR1 reads KGHDR; CDR2 reads SFDVKD. The CDR3 DNA reads as TGTGCCACCAGTGACCGGACGGCAACTGAAGCTTTCTTT. It is translated as CATSDRTATEAFF.

V usage is TRBV28 and J usage is TRBJ2-1; TRBD2 aligns across 7 bases. The CDR3 sequence is 19 residues long. V was pared by 3 bases and J by 0 bases, with 14 bases of the junction left unmatched. In germline, CDR1 is MDHEN, CDR2 SYDVKM. The chain's CDR3 is CASSFAGLSSWGSYNEQFF. Written as DNA, the CDR3 is TGTGCCAGCAGTTTTGCGGGACTATCCTCATGGGGCTCCTACAATGAGCAGTTCTTC.

As regards this clonotype: A read error may account for a junction end that differs from germline. The chain uses TRBV11-1 and TRBJ2-7; tentative D call: TRBD2 (5 bases). The CDR3 runs to 12 residues. The germline gives CDR1 SGHAT, CDR2 FQDESV (reference sequence). The CDR3 DNA is TGTGCCAGCAGCCTAGCTTCCTCCGAGCAGTACTTC. Its protein is CASSLASSEQYF.

The rearrangement uses TRBV2 and TRBJ2-7, with 8 positions matching TRBD1. This CDR3 region has 12 residues. Germline V gene sequence: CDR1 SNHLY, CDR2 FYNNEI. Trimming cost V 5 bases and J 4 bases; bases outside gene matches: 1. The chain's CDR3 is CASSRDRYEQYF. CDR3 DNA sequence: TGTGCCAGCAGTAGGGACAGGTACGAGCAGTACTTC.

The sample holds a few counts of this clonotype. The V gene is TRBV18, the J gene TRBJ1-2; D unresolved. Germline loops: CDR1 KGHSH, CDR2 LQKENI. The germline V and J ends were trimmed by 2 bases and 2 bases, with 6 bases remaining between them. The CDR3 runs to 13 residues. CDR3 amino acids: CASSPSENYGYTF. The DNA for the CDR3 is TGTGCCAGCTCACCAAGTGAGAACTATGGCTACACCTTC.